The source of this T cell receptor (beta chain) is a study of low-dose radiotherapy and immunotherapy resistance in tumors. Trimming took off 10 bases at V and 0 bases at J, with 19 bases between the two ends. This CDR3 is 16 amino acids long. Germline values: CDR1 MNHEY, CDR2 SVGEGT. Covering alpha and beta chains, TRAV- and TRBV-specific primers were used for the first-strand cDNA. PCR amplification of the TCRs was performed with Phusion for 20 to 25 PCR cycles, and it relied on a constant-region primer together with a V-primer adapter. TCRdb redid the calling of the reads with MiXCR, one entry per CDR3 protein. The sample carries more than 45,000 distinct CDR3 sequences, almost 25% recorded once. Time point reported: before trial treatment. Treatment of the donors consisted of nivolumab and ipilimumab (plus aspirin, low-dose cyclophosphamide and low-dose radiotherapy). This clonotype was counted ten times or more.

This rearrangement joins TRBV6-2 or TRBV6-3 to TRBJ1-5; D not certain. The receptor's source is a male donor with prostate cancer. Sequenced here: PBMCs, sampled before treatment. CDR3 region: CATANGRNLSNQPQHF. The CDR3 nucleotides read TGTGCCACCGCCAACGGACGGAACCTTAGCAATCAGCCCCAGCATTTT.